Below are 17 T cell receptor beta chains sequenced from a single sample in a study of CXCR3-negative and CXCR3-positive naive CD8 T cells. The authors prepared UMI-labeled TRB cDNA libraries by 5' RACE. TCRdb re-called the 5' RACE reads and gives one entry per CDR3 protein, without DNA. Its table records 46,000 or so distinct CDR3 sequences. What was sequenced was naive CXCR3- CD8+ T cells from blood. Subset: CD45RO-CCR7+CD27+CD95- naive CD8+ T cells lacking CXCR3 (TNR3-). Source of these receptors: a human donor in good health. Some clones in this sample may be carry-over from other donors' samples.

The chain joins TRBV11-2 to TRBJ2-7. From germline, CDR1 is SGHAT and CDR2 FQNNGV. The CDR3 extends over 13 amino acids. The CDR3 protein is CASRRTESYEQYF.

CDR3 region: CASSLAARTPGAEAFF. The gene calls are TRBV7-9 and TRBJ1-1; the D call of TRBD1 rests on TCRdb alone, since no DNA is present to check it. The CDR3 extends over 16 amino acids. The germline V gene encodes CDR1 SEHNR and CDR2 FQNEAQ (reference sequence).

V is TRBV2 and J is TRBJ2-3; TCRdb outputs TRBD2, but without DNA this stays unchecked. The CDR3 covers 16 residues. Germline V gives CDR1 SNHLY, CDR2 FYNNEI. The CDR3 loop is CASSVKLVGAPDTQYF.

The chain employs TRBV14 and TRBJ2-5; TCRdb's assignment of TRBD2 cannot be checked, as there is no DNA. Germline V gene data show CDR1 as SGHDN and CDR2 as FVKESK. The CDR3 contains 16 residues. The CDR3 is CASSQTSRTDQETQYF.

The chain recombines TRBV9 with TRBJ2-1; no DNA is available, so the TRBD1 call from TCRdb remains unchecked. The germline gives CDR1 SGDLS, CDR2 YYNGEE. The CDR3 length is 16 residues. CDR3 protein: CASSVEGTGGTNEQFF.

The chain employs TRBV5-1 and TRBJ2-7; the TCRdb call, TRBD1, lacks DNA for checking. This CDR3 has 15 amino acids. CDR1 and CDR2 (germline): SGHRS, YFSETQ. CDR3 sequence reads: CASSGGTGWNDEQYF.

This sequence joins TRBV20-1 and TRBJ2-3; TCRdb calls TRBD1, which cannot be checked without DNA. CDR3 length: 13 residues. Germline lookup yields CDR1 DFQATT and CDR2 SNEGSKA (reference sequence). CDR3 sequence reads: CSAYRGRADTQYF.

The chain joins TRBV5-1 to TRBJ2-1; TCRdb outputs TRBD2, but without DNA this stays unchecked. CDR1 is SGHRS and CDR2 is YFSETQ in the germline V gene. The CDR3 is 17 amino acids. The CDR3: CASSSGLAASVSSEQFF.

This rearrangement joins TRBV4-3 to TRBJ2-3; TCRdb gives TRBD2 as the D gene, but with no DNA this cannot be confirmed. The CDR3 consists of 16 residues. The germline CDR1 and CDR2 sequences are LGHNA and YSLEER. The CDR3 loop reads CASSQDASGEPYTQYF.

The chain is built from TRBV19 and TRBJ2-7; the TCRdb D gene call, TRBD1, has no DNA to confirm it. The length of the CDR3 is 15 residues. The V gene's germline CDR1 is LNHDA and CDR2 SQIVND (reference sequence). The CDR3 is CASSIGGDRVHEQYF.

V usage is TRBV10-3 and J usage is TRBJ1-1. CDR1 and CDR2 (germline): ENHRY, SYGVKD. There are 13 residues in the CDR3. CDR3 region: CAISDKENTEAFF.

This CDR3 reads CSVTQRPGQGGTGELFF. V is TRBV29-1 and J is TRBJ2-2; lacking DNA, the TRBD1 call made by TCRdb goes unchecked. Germline V gene lookup returns CDR1 SQVTM and CDR2 ANQGSEA. The CDR3 is 17 amino acids.

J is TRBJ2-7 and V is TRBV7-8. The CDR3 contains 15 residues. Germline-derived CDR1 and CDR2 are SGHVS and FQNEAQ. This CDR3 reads CASSRLSRVTYEQYF.

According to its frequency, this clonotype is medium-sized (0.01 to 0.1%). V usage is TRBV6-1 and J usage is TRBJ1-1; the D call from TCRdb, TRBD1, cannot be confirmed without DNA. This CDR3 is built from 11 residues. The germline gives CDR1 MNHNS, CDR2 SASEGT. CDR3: CASYTRGEAFF.

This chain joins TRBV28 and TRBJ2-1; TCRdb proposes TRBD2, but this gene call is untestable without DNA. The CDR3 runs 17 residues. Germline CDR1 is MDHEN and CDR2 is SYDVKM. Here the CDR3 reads CASSSLLIAGAYNEQFF.

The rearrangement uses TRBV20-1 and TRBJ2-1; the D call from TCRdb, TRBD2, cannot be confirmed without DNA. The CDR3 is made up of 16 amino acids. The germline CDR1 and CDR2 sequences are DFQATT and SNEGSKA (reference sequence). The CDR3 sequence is CSALLLAEGGYNEQFF.

CDR3: CASSQGGTGAFGYTF. The chain joins TRBV4-1 to TRBJ1-2; TCRdb's assignment of TRBD1 cannot be checked, as there is no DNA. This CDR3 region has 15 residues. Per the germline V gene, CDR1 is MGHRA and CDR2 is YSYEKL.